These 28 T cell receptor beta chains were sequenced from one sample in a study of stem cell transplantation in POMP-related autoinflammatory disease (dated by TCRdb to the early 2020s). The time point tag for this specimen amounts to: after hematopoietic stem cell transplant. The library was generated by the immunoSEQ multiplex PCR assay. TCRdb limited this immuneACCESS table to in-frame rearrangements with V and J called. A share of clones is missing; checked studies link under half to unresolved V genes, and the rest is unexplained. This sample comprises tens of thousands of clones, approximately 91% of them detected only once. The top ten clonotypes cover 0.55% to 0.85% of the sample. Here the sequenced sample was CD4+ T cells from PBMCs, taken after stem cell transplantation. Source of these receptors: a human patient with POMP-related autoinflammation and immune dysregulation (PRAID). Post transplant, some T cells may arise from the graft donor.

This sequence joins TRBV3-1 (or the pseudogene TRBV3-2) and TRBJ2-5; 12 nucleotides match TRBD2. CDR1 and CDR2 from the germline V gene are LGHDT and YNNKEL (reference sequence). The CDR3 sequence is 18 residues long. V dropped 5 bases and J dropped 1; count of bases not matched to a gene: 11. In DNA, the CDR3 is TGTGCCAGCAGCGAAATACGACTAGCGGGGGTCCTCCAAGAGACCCAGTACTTC. Translated: CASSEIRLAGVLQETQYF.

The chain employs TRBV2 and TRBJ1-2; 9 nucleotides line up with TRBD1. Germline V gene data show CDR1 as SNHLY and CDR2 as FYNNEI. V shed 6 bases, J shed 3 bases, and the junction held 8 bases outside the gene matches. The CDR3 loop spans 15 amino acids. CDR3 bases: TGTGCCAGCAGGGCTACAGGGGGCGCTTACTATGGCTACACCTTC. It yields the protein CASRATGGAYYGYTF.

This chain connects TRBV5-1 to TRBJ2-1; 7 nucleotides agree with TRBD2. J was trimmed by 4 bases and V by 0 bases; bases with no gene match: 13. The germline gives CDR1 SGHRS, CDR2 YFSETQ. This CDR3 is 18 amino acids long. The CDR3 is CASSLASGQAGVYNEQFF. CDR3 nucleotide sequence: TGCGCCAGCAGCTTGGCCTCTGGGCAGGCGGGAGTGTACAATGAGCAGTTCTTC. Full variable domain (missing parts from reference TRBV5-1 and TRBJ2-1): KAGVTQTPRYLIKTRGQQVTLSCSPISGHRSVSWYQQTPGQGLQFLFEYFSETQRNKGNFPGRFSGRQFSNSRSEMNVSTLELGDSALYLCASSLASGQAGVYNEQFFGPGTRLTVL.

V gene TRBV5-6 combines with J gene TRBJ2-5, with D tentatively TRBD1 (6 bases). CDR3 length: 16 residues. V was shortened by 2 bases and J by 5 bases, with 19 bases between the two germline ends. Germline assignment: CDR1 SGHDT and CDR2 YYEEEE. Here the CDR3 DNA reads TGTGCCAGCAGCTTAGTACAGGGCGCCAGGATGGAGACCCAGTACTTC. It encodes CASSLVQGARMETQYF.

This chain joins TRBV5-4 and TRBJ2-1, with 9 bases that match TRBD2. V lost 3 bases to trimming and J lost 9 bases; unmatched junction nucleotides: 10. Germline CDR1 SGHNT, CDR2 YYREEE (reference sequence). The CDR3 length is 15 residues. Here the CDR3 DNA reads TGTGCCAGCAGCTCTGGACTAGCGTCAAGAGGTGAGCAGTTCTTC. Encoded protein: CASSSGLASRGEQFF.

In DNA form, the CDR3 reads TGCGCCAGCAGTCAATCGGCCCAGGACTGCAATCAGCCCCAGCATTTT. Translated, it gives CASSQSAQDCNQPQHF. The rearrangement uses TRBV23-1 and TRBJ1-5; D gene uncertain. TRBV23-1 is recorded as an ORF, its role being uncertain. The CDR3 consists of 16 residues. Trimming removed 0 bases at V and 2 bases at J, with 11 bases between.

This chain connects TRBV7-2 to TRBJ2-5; 9 bases map to TRBD2. The CDR3 has 14 residues. The germline V gene encodes CDR1 SGHTA and CDR2 FQGNSA. V trimming: 5 bases; J trimming: 5 bases; junction bases outside the gene matches: 6. This CDR3 reads CASSGRGGQETQYF. In nucleotides, the CDR3 is TGTGCCAGCAGCGGGCGGGGGGGCCAGGAGACCCAGTACTTC.

The chain employs TRBV5-1 and TRBJ2-2, with D possibly TRBD2 on 5 matching bases. CDR1 is SGHRS and CDR2 is YFSETQ in the germline V gene. Deletions cut 4 bases from V and 2 bases from J, with 9 bases between. The CDR3 length is 14 residues. CDR3 protein: CASSPGLNTGELFF. CDR3 nucleotide sequence: TGCGCCAGCAGCCCCGGACTCAACACCGGGGAGCTGTTTTTT. Drawing the rest from reference TRBV5-1 and TRBJ2-2, the complete variable domain is KAGVTQTPRYLIKTRGQQVTLSCSPISGHRSVSWYQQTPGQGLQFLFEYFSETQRNKGNFPGRFSGRQFSNSRSEMNVSTLELGDSALYLCASSPGLNTGELFFGEGSRLTVL.

The chain uses TRBV5-5 and TRBJ1-3, with D unresolved. V was pared by 0 bases and J by 4 bases, with 14 bases between. Germline lookup yields CDR1 SGHKS and CDR2 YYEKEE (reference sequence). CDR3 length: 16 amino acids. The CDR3, as DNA: TGTGCCAGCAGCTTGGTTCTGGGGAAATTCGGAAACACCATATATTTT. Its translation is CASSLVLGKFGNTIYF.

This clone was seen more than once but under ten times. The chain recombines TRBV19 with TRBJ2-1; 9 positions agree with TRBD2. The CDR3 spans 18 residues. Germline V gene data show CDR1 as LNHDA and CDR2 as SQIVND (reference sequence). Trimming at V came to 2 bases and at J to 3 bases, leaving 11 bases not matched to a gene. Here the CDR3 reads CASSISSGGRSNYNEQFF. CDR3 nucleotides: TGTGCCAGTAGTATAAGTAGCGGGGGCCGCTCCAACTACAATGAGCAGTTCTTC.

The rearrangement joins TRBV4-1 to TRBJ1-2; D call uncertain. Germline V gives CDR1 MGHRA, CDR2 YSYEKL. With 0 bases removed from V and 4 bases from J, the gap between germline ends came to 12 bases. The CDR3 is 15 amino acids. CDR3: CASSQDSGGRYGYTF. The CDR3 nucleotides read TGCGCCAGCAGCCAAGATTCGGGCGGTCGCTATGGCTACACCTTC.

The chain employs TRBV27 and TRBJ2-7; either TRBD1 or TRBD2 may fit D (6 bases each). This CDR3 spans 13 amino acids. CDR1 is MNHEY and CDR2 is SMNVEV in the germline V gene (reference sequence). Trimming pared 2 bases from V and 9 bases from J, leaving 14 bases between. Here the CDR3 DNA reads TGTGCCAGCAGTTTAATGAGGGGGGCGGGGCAGTACTTC. Translation gives CASSLMRGAGQYF.

The V gene is TRBV7-9, the J gene TRBJ1-6; 8 bases are shared with TRBD1. Germline V gene sequence: CDR1 SEHNR, CDR2 FQNEAQ (reference sequence). CDR3 length equals 15 residues. The trim removed 1 base at V and 7 bases at J, leaving 3 bases unmatched. CDR3 sequence: CASSLEHRGNSPLHF. The CDR3 coding sequence is TGTGCCAGCAGCTTAGAGCACAGGGGGAATTCACCCCTCCACTTT. The full variable domain, rest sourced from reference TRBV7-9 and TRBJ1-6, is DTGVSQNPRHKITKRGQNVTFRCDPISEHNRLYWYRQTLGQGPEFLTYFQNEAQLEKSRLLSDRFSAERPKGSFSTLEIQRTEQGDSAMYLCASSLEHRGNSPLHFGNGTRLTVT.

The chain employs TRBV2 and TRBJ1-5; possible D gene TRBD1, 5 bases. V was cut by 0 bases and J by 5 bases, with 8 bases left in between. The CDR3 is made up of 14 amino acids. Germline V CDR1 and CDR2: SNHLY, FYNNEI. CDR3 DNA: TGTGCCAGCAGTGAAGCGCGGGGGTATCAGCCCCAGCATTTT. Translation gives CASSEARGYQPQHF.

The genes are TRBV18 and TRBJ1-3; TRBD1 might be the D (5 bases). This CDR3 spans 15 amino acids. V was pared by 3 bases and J by 1 base, with 10 bases between. The germline CDR1 and CDR2 sequences are KGHSH and LQKENI. CDR3 sequence: CASSPGTESGNTIYF. Here the CDR3 DNA reads TGTGCCAGCTCACCCGGGACTGAGTCTGGAAACACCATATATTTT.

The gene calls are TRBV5-1 and TRBJ2-3; 9 nucleotides align to TRBD1. CDR1 is SGHRS, CDR2 YFSETQ, per germline. J gave up 3 bases and V 8 bases, and 4 bases lay outside the gene matches. The CDR3 contains 13 residues. The CDR3 loop reads CASTGGVTDTQYF. The CDR3 DNA is TGCGCCAGTACAGGGGGCGTGACAGATACGCAGTATTTT.

V and J are TRBV7-9 and TRBJ2-5; TRBD1 might be the D (5 bases). Germline CDR1 reads SEHNR; CDR2 reads FQNEAQ (reference sequence). Trimming removed 4 bases at V and 1 base at J, with 19 bases between. This CDR3 contains 17 residues. CDR3 DNA: TGTGCCAGCAGCTCCCCCGTTTTCAGGGCTAGCCAAGAGACCCAGTACTTC. Residues: CASSSPVFRASQETQYF.

The sample holds one count of this clone. This chain connects TRBV11-1 to TRBJ2-7; 7 nucleotides match TRBD1. This CDR3 contains 15 residues. The trim removed 5 bases at V and 4 bases at J, leaving 11 bases unmatched. The germline CDR1 and CDR2 sequences are SGHAT and FQDESV (reference sequence). CDR3: CASSAGQDGFYEQYF. CDR3 nucleotide sequence: TGTGCCAGCAGCGCCGGACAGGACGGTTTTTACGAGCAGTACTTC.

The chain recombines TRBV6-2 or TRBV6-3 with TRBJ2-7; TRBD1 might be the D (6 bases). The CDR3 is 14 amino acids. CDR1 is MNHEY, CDR2 SVGEGT, per germline. The V and J ends lost 5 bases and 3 bases respectively, with 14 bases between them. This CDR3 reads CASSTTGELYEQYV. CDR3 DNA: TGTGCCAGCAGTACGACAGGAGAGCTCTACGAGCAGTACGTC.

The chain couples TRBV5-4 to TRBJ2-1; 13 bases line up with TRBD2. The CDR3 covers 17 residues. V gave up 4 bases and J gave up 9 bases; unmatched junction bases: 13. CDR1 SGHNT and CDR2 YYREEE come from the germline V gene (reference sequence). The CDR3, as DNA: TGTGCCAGCAGCCCATGGACTAGCGGGGGCTCGGGGGGTGAGCAGTTCTTC. It translates to CASSPWTSGGSGGEQFF.

This chain uses TRBV5-1 with TRBJ2-7; 9 bases are a match to TRBD2. Germline CDR1 reads SGHRS; CDR2 reads YFSETQ. The V segment lost 4 bases and the J segment 2 bases; nucleotides outside the gene matches: 7. CDR3 length equals 15 residues. CDR3 nucleotides: TGCGCCAGCAGCCCGACTAGCGGAGGGGCCTACGAGCAGTACTTC. As protein: CASSPTSGGAYEQYF.

The rearrangement links TRBV5-6 to TRBJ2-5, with no clear D. The germline V gene encodes CDR1 SGHDT and CDR2 YYEEEE. The CDR3 spans 13 residues. V gave up 0 bases and J gave up 5 bases, with 8 bases separating them. The CDR3 region is CASSLEMWETQYF. The CDR3 nucleotides are TGTGCCAGCAGCTTGGAAATGTGGGAGACCCAGTACTTC.

The chain joins TRBV24-1 to TRBJ1-2, with D uncertain. CDR3 length: 11 amino acids. V dropped 6 bases and J dropped 5 bases, with 6 bases sitting between them. The germline gives CDR1 KGHDR, CDR2 SFDVKD. The CDR3 region has the DNA TGTGCCACCAGTATGGGATATGGCTACACCTTC. It yields the protein CATSMGYGYTF.

V usage is TRBV6-5 and J usage is TRBJ2-7, with TRBD1 matching 7 bases. V lost 6 bases and J lost 3; bases outside the gene matches: 8. Germline assignment: CDR1 MNHEY and CDR2 SVGAGI. The CDR3 consists of 14 residues. The DNA for the CDR3 is TGTGCCAGCAGGCCGACAGGGTCCCTCTACGAGCAGTACTTC. The encoded protein is CASRPTGSLYEQYF.

This clone occurred a few times. The chain couples TRBV10-3 to TRBJ2-1; a possible D gene is TRBD2 (5 bases). This CDR3 contains 10 residues. Trimming left V 10 bases short and J 9 bases short, with 10 bases between. CDR1 is ENHRY, CDR2 SYGVKD, per germline. The CDR3 nucleotides are TGTGCCAGTGCTAGCACTGAGCAGTTCTTC. It encodes CASASTEQFF.

CDR3 sequence reads: CASSTNRGNTGELFF. The CDR3 DNA is TGTGCCAGCAGTACAAACAGGGGGAACACCGGGGAGCTGTTTTTT. This chain uses TRBV2 with TRBJ2-2, with TRBD1 matching 7 bases. The germline CDR1 and CDR2 sequences are SNHLY and FYNNEI. V lost 5 bases to trimming and J lost 1 base; unmatched junction nucleotides: 4. The CDR3 is 15 amino acids.

The chain carries TRBV4-2 and TRBJ2-1, with TRBD2 identical over 12 bases. The V segment lost 0 bases and the J segment 9 bases; nucleotides outside the gene matches: 6. The V gene's germline CDR1 is LGHNA and CDR2 YNFKEQ. The CDR3 covers 16 residues. The CDR3, as DNA: TGTGCCAGCAGCCAAGATTGGCTAGCGGGGGGGTCTGAGCAGTTCTTC. Protein sequence: CASSQDWLAGGSEQFF.

This chain links TRBV5-4 with TRBJ2-3; 16 bases match TRBD2. The CDR3 consists of 18 residues. The V and J ends lost 4 bases and 0 bases, in that order; junction bases with no gene match: 5. Germline V gene data show CDR1 as SGHNT and CDR2 as YYREEE (reference sequence). The CDR3 bases are TGTGCCAGCAGCCCGGGACTAGCGGGAGGGCCCAGCACAGATACGCAGTATTTT. Its protein product is CASSPGLAGGPSTDTQYF.